These T cell receptor beta chains were read from a single sample in a study of OX40 agonist ivuxolimab in advanced cancers. Data came from immunoSEQ multiplex PCR; TCRdb stores just in-frame clones and leaves some out. The sample records tens of thousands of clones, roughly 84% being singletons. The sequencing used CD4+ or CD8+ T cells sorted from blood, collected in a trial of the OX40 agonist ivuxolimab. These receptors originate from an adult with an advanced solid tumor such as melanoma, head and neck, liver or kidney cancer. Both conserved end residues are part of each CDR3. Fields, in order: clone size, D gene, J gene, V gene, CDR3 DNA, CDR3 protein. D genes are given only for firm matches. Rows give clone size only sometimes, using once, few, many, or a class for an expanded clone.

clone_size: NA
d_call: TRBD1
j_call: TRBJ1-5
v_call: TRBV9
cdr3_nt: TGTGCCAGCAGCGTCGACGACAGGGGAGGACAGCCCCAGCATTTT
cdr3_aa: CASSVDDRGGQPQHF

clone_size: NA
d_call: TRBD1
j_call: TRBJ1-2
v_call: TRBV5-1
cdr3_nt: TGCGCCAGCAGCCCGGGACAGCTCTATGGCTACACCTTC
cdr3_aa: CASSPGQLYGYTF

clone_size: NA
d_call: NA
j_call: TRBJ1-5
v_call: TRBV10-3
cdr3_nt: TGTGCCATCAGTGGGACAATGAGTCAGCCCCAGCATTTT
cdr3_aa: CAISGTMSQPQHF

clone_size: NA
d_call: NA
j_call: TRBJ2-5
v_call: TRBV11-2
cdr3_nt: TGTGCCAGCAGCTGGGGGGAGACCCAGTACTTC
cdr3_aa: CASSWGETQYF

clone_size: NA
d_call: NA
j_call: TRBJ2-7
v_call: TRBV5-1
cdr3_nt: TGCGCCAGCAGCTTGGCCGCTAGCTACGAGCAGTACTTC
cdr3_aa: CASSLAASYEQYF

clone_size: NA
d_call: TRBD2
j_call: TRBJ2-1
v_call: TRBV9
cdr3_nt: TGTGCCAGCAGCACCGGGACTAGCTATGAGCAGTTCTTC
cdr3_aa: CASSTGTSYEQFF

clone_size: NA
d_call: TRBD2
j_call: TRBJ2-1
v_call: TRBV30
cdr3_nt: TGTGCCTGGACCAAAGGACTAGCGGAGAACAATGAGCAGTTCTTC
cdr3_aa: CAWTKGLAENNEQFF

clone_size: NA
d_call: TRBD1
j_call: TRBJ2-6
v_call: TRBV6-5
cdr3_nt: TGTGCCAGCAGTCCCGACAGGGCTGGGGCCAACGTCCTGACTTTC
cdr3_aa: CASSPDRAGANVLTF

clone_size: NA
d_call: NA
j_call: TRBJ2-1
v_call: TRBV29-1
cdr3_nt: TGCAGCGTTGAAACACTAACCTACAATGAGCAGTTCTTC
cdr3_aa: CSVETLTYNEQFF

clone_size: once
d_call: TRBD1
j_call: TRBJ1-1
v_call: TRBV23-1
cdr3_nt: TGCGCCAGCAGTCAATATGAGACAGGGAAGGCGGACACTGAAGCTTTCTTT
cdr3_aa: CASSQYETGKADTEAFF

clone_size: NA
d_call: NA
j_call: TRBJ1-1
v_call: TRBV6-1
cdr3_nt: TGTGCCACCACTTGGGAGGGGGGGACTGAAGCTTTCTTT
cdr3_aa: CATTWEGGTEAFF

clone_size: NA
d_call: NA
j_call: TRBJ1-5
v_call: TRBV19
cdr3_nt: TGTGCCAGTAGTGCTAGCAATCAGCCCCAGCATTTT
cdr3_aa: CASSASNQPQHF

clone_size: NA
d_call: NA
j_call: TRBJ2-2
v_call: TRBV6-6
cdr3_nt: TGTGCCAGCAGCCCACTGGGGGAGGCCGGGGAGCTGTTTTTT
cdr3_aa: CASSPLGEAGELFF

clone_size: NA
d_call: TRBD1
j_call: TRBJ2-1
v_call: TRBV15
cdr3_nt: TGTGCCACCAGCAGAGGTCGGACAGGACGATACAATGAGCAGTTCTTC
cdr3_aa: CATSRGRTGRYNEQFF

clone_size: NA
d_call: NA
j_call: TRBJ1-4
v_call: TRBV19
cdr3_nt: TGTGCCAGTAGTCTATCTGCAGGAGGGAATGAAAAACTGTTTTTT
cdr3_aa: CASSLSAGGNEKLFF

clone_size: NA
d_call: NA
j_call: TRBJ1-1
v_call: TRBV5-6
cdr3_nt: TGTGCCAGCAGCACGAGCGGGGGCGGTGAAGCTTTCTTT
cdr3_aa: CASSTSGGGEAFF

clone_size: NA
d_call: TRBD2
j_call: TRBJ2-1
v_call: TRBV9
cdr3_nt: TGTGCCAGCAGCGTTACTAGCGGGAGGATTCATGAGCAGTTCTTC
cdr3_aa: CASSVTSGRIHEQFF

clone_size: NA
d_call: NA
j_call: TRBJ1-2
v_call: TRBV10-3
cdr3_nt: TGTGCCATCAGTGGGGAACTACAACGGCGCGGAGGCTACACCTTC
cdr3_aa: CAISGELQRRGGYTF

clone_size: NA
d_call: NA
j_call: TRBJ1-3
v_call: TRBV18
cdr3_nt: TGTGCCAGCTCTCAACGGGTTTACGGAAACACCATATATTTT
cdr3_aa: CASSQRVYGNTIYF

clone_size: NA
d_call: NA
j_call: TRBJ1-4
v_call: TRBV30
cdr3_nt: TGTGCCTGGAGTGTGAAAGGGGCCAATGAAAAACTGTTTTTT
cdr3_aa: CAWSVKGANEKLFF

clone_size: NA
d_call: TRBD1
j_call: TRBJ2-7
v_call: TRBV7-9
cdr3_nt: TGTGCCAGCCTTGAAGGGGCAGGGGGCAACGAGCAGTACTTC
cdr3_aa: CASLEGAGGNEQYF

clone_size: once
d_call: TRBD1
j_call: TRBJ2-1
v_call: TRBV25-1
cdr3_nt: TGTGCCAGCAGTGACCCGGGACAGGGGAACAATGAGCAGTTCTTC
cdr3_aa: CASSDPGQGNNEQFF

clone_size: NA
d_call: NA
j_call: TRBJ2-2
v_call: TRBV28
cdr3_nt: TGTGCCAGCAGTTTGCCTGCGGACAACCTGAACACCGGGGAGCTGTTTTTT
cdr3_aa: CASSLPADNLNTGELFF

clone_size: NA
d_call: NA
j_call: TRBJ2-5
v_call: TRBV23-1
cdr3_nt: TGCGCCAGCAGTCCCGGCGAAGAGACCCAGTACTTC
cdr3_aa: CASSPGEETQYF

clone_size: NA
d_call: TRBD2
j_call: TRBJ2-5
v_call: TRBV19
cdr3_nt: TGTGCCAGTAGTATGACGGCGGGGGGCCAAGAGACCCAGTACTTC
cdr3_aa: CASSMTAGGQETQYF

clone_size: NA
d_call: NA
j_call: TRBJ1-1
v_call: TRBV5-6
cdr3_nt: TGTGCCAGCAGCGCGGACCTGAACACTGAAGCTTTCTTT
cdr3_aa: CASSADLNTEAFF